The rows below give T cell receptor beta chains drawn from one sample of a study of blood T cell repertoires in COVID-19. Produced via immunoSEQ multiplex PCR; TCRdb's table is partial and in-frame only. The table includes fewer than 110,000 clones, around 93% detected once. Sequences were obtained from peripheral blood. Receptors originate from a man in his fifties or sixties with acute or convalescent COVID-19. The CDR3 runs from the conserved cysteine through the conserved F or W. The D gene is left open where the match is weak. Clone size, where shown, is once, few, many, or a class for clones that have expanded.

abundance: -
v_gene: TRBV12-5
d_gene: TRBD1
j_gene: TRBJ2-5
CDR3aa: CASAYGQGARETQYF
CDR3nt: TGTGCTAGTGCCTACGGCCAGGGGGCGCGTGAGACCCAGTACTTC

abundance: -
v_gene: TRBV6-6
d_gene: TRBD1
j_gene: TRBJ2-7
CDR3aa: CASSYEGTGEQYF
CDR3nt: TGTGCCAGCAGTTACGAAGGGACAGGAGAGCAGTACTTC

abundance: -
v_gene: TRBV7-2
d_gene: TRBD1
j_gene: TRBJ1-3
CDR3aa: CASSKGQVDSGNTIYF
CDR3nt: TGTGCCAGCAGCAAAGGACAGGTCGACTCTGGAAACACCATATATTTT

abundance: -
v_gene: TRBV5-8
d_gene: TRBD1
j_gene: TRBJ2-2
CDR3aa: CASSPGTGKLTGELFF
CDR3nt: TGTGCCAGCAGCCCCGGGACAGGGAAGCTGACCGGGGAGCTGTTTTTT

abundance: -
v_gene: TRBV28
d_gene: -
j_gene: TRBJ2-7
CDR3aa: CASSLPDRTSYEQYF
CDR3nt: TGTGCCAGCAGTTTACCCGACAGGACCTCTTACGAGCAGTACTTC

abundance: once
v_gene: TRBV6-2/TRBV6-3
d_gene: -
j_gene: TRBJ2-7
CDR3aa: CASSDRTWSYEQYF
CDR3nt: TGTGCCAGCAGTGACAGGACCTGGTCCTACGAGCAGTACTTC

abundance: -
v_gene: TRBV15
d_gene: TRBD2
j_gene: TRBJ2-7
CDR3aa: CATSRSLRISGGAYEQYF
CDR3nt: TGTGCCACCAGCCGTAGCTTGAGGATTAGCGGGGGGGCGTACGAGCAGTACTTC

abundance: -
v_gene: TRBV10-3
d_gene: TRBD1
j_gene: TRBJ1-1
CDR3aa: CATQGDTEAFF
CDR3nt: TGTGCCACACAGGGGGACACTGAAGCTTTCTTT

abundance: -
v_gene: TRBV19
d_gene: -
j_gene: TRBJ1-4
CDR3aa: CASTLEVGRNEKLFF
CDR3nt: TGTGCCAGTACCCTGGAGGTAGGGAGAAATGAAAAACTGTTTTTT

abundance: -
v_gene: TRBV9
d_gene: -
j_gene: TRBJ1-6
CDR3aa: CASSPRVIVSSLHF
CDR3nt: TGTGCCAGCAGCCCCCGGGTCATCGTTTCTTCCCTCCACTTT

abundance: -
v_gene: TRBV6-5
d_gene: TRBD1
j_gene: TRBJ2-7
CDR3aa: CASRPPGTALYEQYF
CDR3nt: TGTGCCAGCAGGCCCCCCGGGACAGCCCTTTACGAGCAGTACTTC

abundance: -
v_gene: TRBV6-2/TRBV6-3
d_gene: -
j_gene: TRBJ1-5
CDR3aa: CASSYTKGNSPQHF
CDR3nt: TGTGCCAGCAGTTACACCAAGGGGAACTCGCCCCAGCATTTT

abundance: -
v_gene: TRBV5-1
d_gene: TRBD1
j_gene: TRBJ1-4
CDR3aa: CASSVTGGLNEKLFF
CDR3nt: TGCGCCAGCAGCGTTACAGGGGGCCTTAATGAAAAACTGTTTTTT

abundance: -
v_gene: TRBV7-2
d_gene: -
j_gene: TRBJ2-7
CDR3aa: CASSPGSLSHEQYF
CDR3nt: TGTGCCAGCAGCCCAGGGTCTCTCTCCCACGAGCAGTACTTC

abundance: -
v_gene: TRBV18
d_gene: -
j_gene: TRBJ2-3
CDR3aa: CASSPRAGADTQYF
CDR3nt: TGTGCCAGCTCACCCAGGGCAGGGGCAGATACGCAGTATTTT

abundance: -
v_gene: TRBV14
d_gene: -
j_gene: TRBJ2-7
CDR3aa: CASSQGSGFSYEQYF
CDR3nt: TGTGCCAGCAGCCAAGGATCCGGTTTCTCCTACGAGCAGTACTTC

abundance: -
v_gene: TRBV7-2
d_gene: -
j_gene: TRBJ1-1
CDR3aa: CASSLVGSYSEAFF
CDR3nt: TGTGCCAGCAGCTTAGTGGGGAGCTATTCTGAAGCTTTCTTT

abundance: -
v_gene: TRBV3-1/TRBV3-2
d_gene: -
j_gene: TRBJ1-1
CDR3aa: CASSQLMSEAEAFF
CDR3nt: TGTGCCAGCAGCCAACTAATGTCAGAGGCTGAAGCTTTCTTT

abundance: -
v_gene: TRBV14
d_gene: -
j_gene: TRBJ1-1
CDR3aa: CASSPAGAPNTEAFF
CDR3nt: TGTGCCAGCAGCCCCGCAGGGGCACCAAACACTGAAGCTTTCTTT

abundance: -
v_gene: TRBV7-9
d_gene: TRBD2
j_gene: TRBJ2-1
CDR3aa: CASSLGASGGNNEQFF
CDR3nt: TGTGCCAGCAGCTTAGGTGCCAGCGGGGGGAACAATGAGCAGTTCTTC

abundance: -
v_gene: TRBV29-1
d_gene: -
j_gene: TRBJ1-4
CDR3aa: CSVLKSGGEKLFF
CDR3nt: TGCAGCGTTCTAAAGTCCGGTGGTGAAAAACTGTTTTTT

abundance: -
v_gene: TRBV30
d_gene: -
j_gene: TRBJ1-5
CDR3aa: CAWSVHRSSGPQHF
CDR3nt: TGTGCCTGGAGTGTACATCGGTCCTCAGGGCCCCAGCATTTT

abundance: -
v_gene: TRBV6-5
d_gene: TRBD1
j_gene: TRBJ1-5
CDR3aa: CASRGTGGNQPQHF
CDR3nt: TGTGCCAGCAGGGGGACAGGGGGCAATCAGCCCCAGCATTTT

abundance: -
v_gene: TRBV18
d_gene: -
j_gene: TRBJ2-1
CDR3aa: CASSPPVGGYNEQFF
CDR3nt: TGTGCCAGCTCACCACCGGTCGGGGGCTACAATGAGCAGTTCTTC

abundance: -
v_gene: TRBV18
d_gene: -
j_gene: TRBJ1-1
CDR3aa: CASSPTAGGNTEAFF
CDR3nt: TGTGCCAGCTCACCGACAGCAGGCGGCAACACTGAAGCTTTCTTT

abundance: -
v_gene: TRBV6-5
d_gene: TRBD2
j_gene: TRBJ2-1
CDR3aa: CASSYRTSLAEQFF
CDR3nt: TGTGCCAGCAGTTACCGGACTAGTCTGGCTGAGCAGTTCTTC

abundance: -
v_gene: TRBV19
d_gene: -
j_gene: TRBJ1-5
CDR3aa: CASSMSRTANRPQHF
CDR3nt: TGTGCCAGTAGTATGTCTCGGACAGCTAATCGGCCCCAGCATTTT

abundance: -
v_gene: TRBV4-1
d_gene: -
j_gene: TRBJ1-2
CDR3aa: CASSQGPGDYGYTF
CDR3nt: TGCGCCAGCAGCCAAGGTCCAGGGGACTATGGCTACACCTTC

abundance: -
v_gene: TRBV2
d_gene: -
j_gene: TRBJ1-6
CDR3aa: CASSEIAGSSYNSPLHF
CDR3nt: TGTGCCAGCAGTGAAATCGCGGGGAGCTCCTATAATTCACCCCTCCACTTT

abundance: -
v_gene: TRBV29-1
d_gene: -
j_gene: TRBJ1-1
CDR3aa: CSVEGRLTEAFF
CDR3nt: TGCAGCGTTGAGGGCAGGTTGACTGAAGCTTTCTTT

abundance: -
v_gene: TRBV30
d_gene: TRBD1
j_gene: TRBJ1-3
CDR3aa: CAWRPGQGASSLSGNTIYF
CDR3nt: TGTGCCTGGAGGCCGGGACAGGGGGCGTCCTCTCTCTCTGGAAACACCATATATTTT

abundance: -
v_gene: TRBV11-2
d_gene: -
j_gene: TRBJ1-1
CDR3aa: CASSLRGGQVNTEAFF
CDR3nt: TGTGCCAGCAGCTTAAGGGGGGGACAAGTGAACACTGAAGCTTTCTTT